What follows is one T cell receptor beta chain and its context. Antigen: not known. The entry originates in a study of T cell repertoires in cytomegalovirus infection. MiXCR, applied by TCRdb to the reads, yields one record per CDR3 protein. The sample holds about half a million distinct CDR3 sequences, approximately 46% seen once. Trimming at V came to 5 bases and at J to 4 bases, leaving 15 bases not matched to a gene. CDR3 size: 17 residues. CDR1 is SGDLS and CDR2 is YYNGEE in the germline V gene. Sequences were derived from cultured PBMCs, sampled from culture after CMV antigen stimulation. This sequence was found in a human donor in good health (CMV status not recorded). Some clones in this sample may be carry-over from other donors' samples. The V gene is TRBV9, the J gene TRBJ1-3; 7 positions agree with TRBD1. This CDR3 is CASRGQDDPPGGNTIYF. The CDR3 DNA reads TGTGCCAGCAGAGGACAGGATGACCCTCCTGGGGGAAACACCATATATTTT.